Each of the 2 T cell receptor beta chains below was sequenced from the same sample in a study of metastatic and nonmetastatic thyroid tumors. The entire patient cohort was treatment-naive prior to thyroid surgery. Via MiXCR, TCRdb re-called the PCR reads. Here the sample spans some 38,000 clones, less than 50% being singletons. The sample was tumor tissue. These receptor sequences come from a male donor with papillary thyroid cancer or a benign thyroid nodule (not recorded which). Some clones in this sample may be carry-over from other donors' samples.

The chain recombines TRBV4-1 with TRBJ2-7; perhaps D is TRBD1 or TRBD2 (5 bases each). V shed 1 base and J shed 8 bases, with 18 bases lying between them. The CDR3 runs to 15 residues. Germline V gene lookup returns CDR1 MGHRA and CDR2 YSYEKL. The CDR3 region is CASSQASGREGKQYF. The DNA of the CDR3 is TGCGCCAGCAGCCAAGCTTCAGGGAGAGAGGGAAAGCAGTACTTC.

The rearrangement uses TRBV5-1 and TRBJ2-5; D may be TRBD2 (5 bases). The CDR3 covers 15 residues. V was trimmed by 1 base and J by 6 bases, leaving 16 bases between them. Germline V lookup: CDR1 SGHRS, CDR2 YFSETQ. CDR3 amino acids: CASSLLPGRGQTQYF. The DNA of the CDR3 is TGCGCCAGCAGCTTGCTTCCGGGAAGAGGGCAGACCCAGTACTTC.